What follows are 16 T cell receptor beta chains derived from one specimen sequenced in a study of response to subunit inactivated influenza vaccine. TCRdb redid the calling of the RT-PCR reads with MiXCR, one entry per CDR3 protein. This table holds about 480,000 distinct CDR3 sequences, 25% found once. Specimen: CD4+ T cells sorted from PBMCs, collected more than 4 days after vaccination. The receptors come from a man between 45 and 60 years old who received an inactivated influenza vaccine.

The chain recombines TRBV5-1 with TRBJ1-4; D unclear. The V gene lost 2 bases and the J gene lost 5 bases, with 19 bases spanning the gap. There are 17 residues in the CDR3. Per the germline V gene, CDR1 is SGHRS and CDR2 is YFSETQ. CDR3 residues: CASSLGRTRVVNEKLFF. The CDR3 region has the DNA TGCGCCAGCAGCTTAGGACGGACCCGAGTAGTAAATGAAAAACTGTTTTTT.

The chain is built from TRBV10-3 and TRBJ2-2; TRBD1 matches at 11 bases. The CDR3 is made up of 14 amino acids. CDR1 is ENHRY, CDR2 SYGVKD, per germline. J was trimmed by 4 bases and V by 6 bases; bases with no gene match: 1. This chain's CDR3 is CAIRGTGGTGELFF. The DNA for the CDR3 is TGTGCCATCAGAGGGACAGGGGGCACCGGGGAGCTGTTTTTT.

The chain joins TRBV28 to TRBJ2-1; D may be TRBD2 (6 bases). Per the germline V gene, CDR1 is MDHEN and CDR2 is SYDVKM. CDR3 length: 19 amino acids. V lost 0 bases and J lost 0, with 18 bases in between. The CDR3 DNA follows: TGTGCCAGCAGTTTATGGGGGACTCTGGCGGGAAGCTCCTACAATGAGCAGTTCTTC. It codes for CASSLWGTLAGSSYNEQFF. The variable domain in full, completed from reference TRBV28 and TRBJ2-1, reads DVKVTQSSRYLVKRTGEKVFLECVQDMDHENMFWYRQDPGLGLRLIYFSYDVKMKEKGDIPEGYSVSREKKERFSLILESASTNQTSMYLCASSLWGTLAGSSYNEQFFGPGTRLTVL.

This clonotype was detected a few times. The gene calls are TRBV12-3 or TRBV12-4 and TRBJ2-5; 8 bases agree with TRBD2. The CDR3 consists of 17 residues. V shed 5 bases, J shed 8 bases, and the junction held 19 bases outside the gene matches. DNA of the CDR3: TGTGCCAGCAGTCGCGGACTAGCCCGCGAGAAGGGAAGCACCCAGTACTTC. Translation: CASSRGLAREKGSTQYF.

CDR3 region: CASSPGTDSNYGYTF. CDR3 sequence (DNA): TGTGCCAGCTCACCTGGGACAGACTCTAACTATGGCTACACCTTC. The chain links TRBV18 to TRBJ1-2, with 7 nucleotides matching TRBD1. CDR3 size: 15 residues. Germline CDR1 is KGHSH and CDR2 is LQKENI. V shed 3 bases and J 0 bases; nucleotides not matched to a gene: 4.

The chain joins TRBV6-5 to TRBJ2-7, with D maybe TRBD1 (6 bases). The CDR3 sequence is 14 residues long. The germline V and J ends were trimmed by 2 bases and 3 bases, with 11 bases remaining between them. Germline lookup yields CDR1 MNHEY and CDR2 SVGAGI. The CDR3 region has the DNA TGTGCCAGCAGTTACGGGCAGGGGTTCTACGAGCAGTACTTC. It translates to CASSYGQGFYEQYF.

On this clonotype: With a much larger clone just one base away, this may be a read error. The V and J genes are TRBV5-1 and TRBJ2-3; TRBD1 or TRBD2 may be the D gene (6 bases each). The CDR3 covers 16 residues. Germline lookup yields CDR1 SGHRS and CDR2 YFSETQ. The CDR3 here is CASILIRGRGTDTQYF. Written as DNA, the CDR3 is TGCGCCAGCATCTTGATCCGGGGGCGCGGCACAGATACGCAGTATTTT. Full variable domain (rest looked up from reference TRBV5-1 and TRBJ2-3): KAGVTQTPRYLIKTRGQQVTLSCSPISGHRSVSWYQQTPGQGLQFLFEYFSETQRNKGNFPGRFSGRQFSNSRSEMNVSTLELGDSALYLCASILIRGRGTDTQYFGPGTRLTVL.

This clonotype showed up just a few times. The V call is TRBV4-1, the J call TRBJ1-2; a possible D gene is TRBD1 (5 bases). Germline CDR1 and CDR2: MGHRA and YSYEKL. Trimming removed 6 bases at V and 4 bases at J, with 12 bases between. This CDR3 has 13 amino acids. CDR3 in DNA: TGCGCCAGCAGACTCCAGGGAACCTATGGCTACACCTTC. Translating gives CASRLQGTYGYTF.

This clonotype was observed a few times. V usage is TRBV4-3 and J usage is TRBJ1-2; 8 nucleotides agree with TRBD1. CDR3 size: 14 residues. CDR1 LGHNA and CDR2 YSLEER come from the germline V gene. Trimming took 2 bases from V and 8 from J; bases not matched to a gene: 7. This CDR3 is CASSQKSDRDGYTF. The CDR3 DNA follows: TGCGCCAGCAGCCAAAAGTCGGACAGGGACGGCTACACCTTC.

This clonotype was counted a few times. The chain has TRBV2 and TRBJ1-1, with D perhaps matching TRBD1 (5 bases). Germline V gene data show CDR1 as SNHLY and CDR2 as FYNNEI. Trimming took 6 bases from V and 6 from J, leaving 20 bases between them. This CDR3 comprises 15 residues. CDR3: CASSLSEGRAAEAFF. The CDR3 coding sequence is TGTGCCAGCAGCCTCAGCGAGGGGCGTGCGGCTGAAGCTTTCTTT.

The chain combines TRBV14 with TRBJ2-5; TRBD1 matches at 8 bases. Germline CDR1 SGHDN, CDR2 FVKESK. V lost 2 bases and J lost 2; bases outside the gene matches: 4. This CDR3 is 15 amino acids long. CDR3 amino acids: CASSQWTGWQETQYF. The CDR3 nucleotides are TGTGCCAGCAGCCAATGGACAGGGTGGCAAGAGACCCAGTACTTC.

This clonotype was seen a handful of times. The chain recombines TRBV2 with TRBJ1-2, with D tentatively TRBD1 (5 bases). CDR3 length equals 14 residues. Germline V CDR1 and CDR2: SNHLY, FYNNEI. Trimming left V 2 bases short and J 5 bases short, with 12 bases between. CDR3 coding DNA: TGTGCCAGCAGTGAAATGAGGGGTCGGTATGGCTACACCTTC. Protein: CASSEMRGRYGYTF. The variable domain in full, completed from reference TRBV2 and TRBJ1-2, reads EPEVTQTPSHQVTQMGQEVILRCVPISNHLYFYWYRQILGQKVEFLVSFYNNEISEKSEIFDDQFSVERPDGSNFTLKIRSTKLEDSAMYFCASSEMRGRYGYTFGSGTRLTVV.

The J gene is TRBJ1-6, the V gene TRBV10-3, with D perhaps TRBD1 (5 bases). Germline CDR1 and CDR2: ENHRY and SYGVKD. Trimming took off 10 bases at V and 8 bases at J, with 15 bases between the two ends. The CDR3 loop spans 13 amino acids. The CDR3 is CATRQQEDSPLHF. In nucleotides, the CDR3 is TGTGCCACCCGCCAACAGGAGGATTCACCCCTCCACTTT.

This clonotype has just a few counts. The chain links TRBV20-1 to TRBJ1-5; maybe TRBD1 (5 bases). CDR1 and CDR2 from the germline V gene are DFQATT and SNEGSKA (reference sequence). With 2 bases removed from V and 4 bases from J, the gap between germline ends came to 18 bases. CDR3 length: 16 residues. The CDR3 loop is CSARKGGTGSNQPQHF. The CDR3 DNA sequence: TGCAGTGCTAGAAAAGGTGGAACAGGCAGTAATCAGCCCCAGCATTTT.

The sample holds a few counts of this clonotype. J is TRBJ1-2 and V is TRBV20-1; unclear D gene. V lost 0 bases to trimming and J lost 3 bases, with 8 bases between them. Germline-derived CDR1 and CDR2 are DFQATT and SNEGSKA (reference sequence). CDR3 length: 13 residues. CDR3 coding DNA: TGCAGTGCTAGAGATGGGCAGGACTATGGCTACACCTTC. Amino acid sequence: CSARDGQDYGYTF.

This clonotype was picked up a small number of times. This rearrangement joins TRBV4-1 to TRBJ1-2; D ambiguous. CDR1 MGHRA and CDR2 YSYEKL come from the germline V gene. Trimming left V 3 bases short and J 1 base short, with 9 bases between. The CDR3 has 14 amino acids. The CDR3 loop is CASSHGRSNYGYTF. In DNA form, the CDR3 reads TGCGCCAGCAGCCATGGGAGGAGTAACTATGGCTACACCTTC.